This T cell receptor (beta chain) originates from a study of graft-versus-host responses after intestinal transplantation. Study information: Once they had received anti-thymocyte globulin induction, all recipients took tacrolimus and steroids for around three years.

Repertoires were generated with immunoSEQ multiplex PCR, while TCRdb's copy carries only in-frame clones and drops some. The table shows some 17,000 clones, with 80% occurring only once. CDR3 length: 14 amino acids. V lost 4 bases to trimming and J lost 2 bases, with 11 bases between them. The germline V gene has CDR1 MNHEY and CDR2 SVGAGI. Grafts had their tissue processed, releasing intraepithelial and lamina propria lymphocytes. Findings of the study overall: Analysis identified GvH clones in recipient marrow, with some appearing first in ileum or blood.

As to this clone: Antigen unknown.

The sequence was collected from a human patient who received an intestinal transplant, so some T cells may come from the graft donor. The chain couples TRBV6-5 to TRBJ2-5; D perhaps matches TRBD2 (5 bases). Specimen: ileum tissue, collected 104 days after intestinal transplant. The CDR3, as DNA: TGTGCCAGCAGTTGGAGTAGCGTGCAAGAGACCCAGTACTTC. This sequence encodes CASSWSSVQETQYF.